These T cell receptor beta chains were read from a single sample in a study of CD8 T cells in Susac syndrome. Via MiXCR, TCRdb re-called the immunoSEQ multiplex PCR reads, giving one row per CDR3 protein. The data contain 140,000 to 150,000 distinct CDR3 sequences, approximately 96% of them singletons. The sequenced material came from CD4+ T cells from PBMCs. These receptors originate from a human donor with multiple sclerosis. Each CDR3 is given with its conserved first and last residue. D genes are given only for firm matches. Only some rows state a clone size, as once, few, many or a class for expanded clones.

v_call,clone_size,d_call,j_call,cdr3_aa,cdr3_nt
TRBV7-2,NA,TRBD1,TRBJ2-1,CASRSDRGSRNEQFF,TGTGCCAGCAGATCCGACAGGGGCTCGCGCAATGAGCAGTTCTTC
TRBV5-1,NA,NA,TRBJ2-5,CASSLGAEGIGQYF,TGCGCCAGCAGCTTGGGGGCGGAAGGAATCGGCCAGTACTTC
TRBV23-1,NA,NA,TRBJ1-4,CASELKEKLFF,TGCGCCAGCGAACTCAAAGAAAAACTGTTTTTT
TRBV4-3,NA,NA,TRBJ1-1,CASSQDTRRTEAFF,TGCGCCAGCAGCCAAGATACACGGCGGACTGAAGCTTTCTTT
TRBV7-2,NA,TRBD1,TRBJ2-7,CASSLAGDRAYNRSYEQYF,TGTGCCAGCAGCTTAGCAGGGGACAGGGCGTATAATCGCTCCTACGAGCAGTACTTC
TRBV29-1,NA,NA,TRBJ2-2,CSTLYFTGELFF,TGCAGCACCCTGTATTTTACCGGGGAGCTGTTTTTT
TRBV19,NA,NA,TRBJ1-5,CASSSGTNQPQHF,TGTGCCAGTAGTTCAGGGACCAATCAGCCCCAGCATTTT
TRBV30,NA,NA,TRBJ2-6,CAWTPSGANVLTF,TGTGCCTGGACCCCCTCTGGGGCCAACGTCCTGACTTTC
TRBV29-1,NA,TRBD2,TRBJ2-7,CSGGGRTSYEQYF,TGCAGCGGGGGGGGACGGACCTCCTACGAGCAGTACTTC
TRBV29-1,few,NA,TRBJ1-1,CSVERRLNTEAFF,TGCAGCGTTGAACGGAGACTGAACACTGAAGCTTTCTTT
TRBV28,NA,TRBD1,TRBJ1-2,CASSLPGQGANYGYTF,TGTGCCAGCAGTTTACCGGGACAGGGAGCTAACTATGGCTACACCTTC
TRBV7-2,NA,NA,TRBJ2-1,CASKLGLTGNEQFF,TGTGCCAGCAAACTAGGGTTGACTGGCAATGAGCAGTTCTTC
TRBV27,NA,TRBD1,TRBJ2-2,CASAPRQGSNTGKLFF,TGTGCCAGCGCTCCCCGACAGGGATCGAACACCGGGAAGCTGTTTTTT
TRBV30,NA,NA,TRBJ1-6,CAWRIGADLNSPLHF,TGTGCCTGGAGGATAGGGGCAGATTTGAATTCACCCCTCCACTTT
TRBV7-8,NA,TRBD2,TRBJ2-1,CASRIAGGSYNEQFF,TGTGCCAGCAGGATAGCGGGGGGGTCCTACAATGAGCAGTTCTTC
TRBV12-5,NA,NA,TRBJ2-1,CASGLVRGGGTGEQFF,TGTGCTAGTGGTTTGGTACGCGGAGGGGGCACGGGCGAGCAGTTCTTC
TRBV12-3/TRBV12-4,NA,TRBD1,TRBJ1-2,CASSQTGAVGYTF,TGTGCCAGCTCTCAGACAGGGGCGGTTGGCTACACCTTC
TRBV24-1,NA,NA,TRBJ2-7,CATSDPPYYEQYF,TGTGCCACCAGTGATCCGCCGTACTACGAGCAGTACTTC
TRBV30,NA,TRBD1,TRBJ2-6,CAWSVDRTSSGANVLTF,TGTGCCTGGAGTGTGGACAGGACCTCCTCTGGGGCCAACGTCCTGACTTTC
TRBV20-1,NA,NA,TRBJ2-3,CSAPGRGQADTQYF,TGCAGTGCGCCTGGGCGGGGGCAGGCGGATACGCAGTATTTT
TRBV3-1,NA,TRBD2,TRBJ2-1,CASSQQTSLDEQFF,TGTGCCAGCAGCCAACAGACTAGCTTGGATGAGCAGTTCTTC
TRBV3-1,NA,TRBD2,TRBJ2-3,CASSLTSGGNTDTQYF,TGTGCCAGCAGCCTGACTAGCGGGGGAAACACAGATACGCAGTATTTT
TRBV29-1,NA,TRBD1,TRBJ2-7,CSVSRLRDSPSQEQYF,TGCAGCGTTTCGCGCCTCCGGGACAGCCCCTCTCAAGAGCAGTACTTC
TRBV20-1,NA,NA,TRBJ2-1,CSARSLKRGSYNEQFF,TGCAGTGCTAGATCCCTAAAACGGGGCTCGTACAATGAGCAGTTCTTC
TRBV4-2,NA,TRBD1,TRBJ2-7,CASSQPDRVYEQYF,TGTGCCAGCAGCCAGCCGGACAGGGTCTACGAGCAGTACTTC
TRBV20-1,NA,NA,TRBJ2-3,CSASSLKRGGEDTQYF,TGCAGTGCTAGTTCTCTTAAAAGAGGGGGTGAAGATACGCAGTATTTT
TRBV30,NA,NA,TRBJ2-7,CAWSAGAGNEQYF,TGTGCCTGGAGTGCCGGGGCAGGAAACGAGCAGTACTTC
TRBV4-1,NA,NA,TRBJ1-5,CASSQQEGPANQPQHF,TGCGCCAGCAGCCAGCAGGAAGGGCCCGCCAATCAGCCCCAGCATTTT
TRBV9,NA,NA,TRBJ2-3,CASSVDGQDTQYF,TGTGCCAGCAGCGTAGACGGCCAAGATACGCAGTATTTT
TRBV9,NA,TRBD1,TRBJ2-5,CASSVWAGGAEETQYF,TGTGCCAGCAGCGTATGGGCAGGGGGCGCGGAGGAGACCCAGTACTTC
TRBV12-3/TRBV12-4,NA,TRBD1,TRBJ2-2,CASSLTGPGGTGELFF,TGTGCCAGCAGTTTAACCGGGCCAGGGGGCACCGGGGAGCTGTTTTTT
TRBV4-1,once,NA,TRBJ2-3,CASRRTGDLTQYF,TGCGCCAGCAGGAGAACGGGGGACCTGACGCAGTATTTT
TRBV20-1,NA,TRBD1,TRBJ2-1,CSAREGQGGHEQFF,TGCAGTGCTAGAGAGGGACAGGGAGGGCATGAGCAGTTCTTC
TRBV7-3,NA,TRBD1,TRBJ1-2,CASSAGRQGVYGYTF,TGTGCCAGCAGCGCAGGTCGACAGGGTGTCTATGGCTACACCTTC
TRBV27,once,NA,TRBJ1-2,CASSPLLGVGDYGYTF,TGTGCCAGCAGTCCCCTCCTGGGGGTGGGGGACTATGGCTACACCTTC
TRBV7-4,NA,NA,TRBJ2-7,CASSMAGGFHEQYF,TGTGCCAGCAGTATGGCAGGGGGGTTCCACGAGCAGTACTTC
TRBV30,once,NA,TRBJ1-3,CAWMRNTIYF,TGTGCCTGGATGCGAAACACCATATATTTT
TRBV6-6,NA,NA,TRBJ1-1,CASTLAVDAEAFF,TGTGCCAGCACCCTCGCGGTGGACGCTGAAGCTTTCTTT
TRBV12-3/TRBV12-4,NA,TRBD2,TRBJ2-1,CASSLEIAGGRDNEQFF,TGTGCCAGCAGTTTAGAGATAGCGGGGGGGCGTGACAATGAGCAGTTCTTC
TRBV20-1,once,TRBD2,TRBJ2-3,CSARGLAGDMDTQYF,TGCAGTGCTAGGGGACTAGCGGGGGACATGGATACGCAGTATTTT
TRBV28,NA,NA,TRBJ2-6,CASSKQSSGANVLTF,TGTGCCAGCAGCAAACAGAGCTCTGGGGCCAACGTCCTGACTTTC